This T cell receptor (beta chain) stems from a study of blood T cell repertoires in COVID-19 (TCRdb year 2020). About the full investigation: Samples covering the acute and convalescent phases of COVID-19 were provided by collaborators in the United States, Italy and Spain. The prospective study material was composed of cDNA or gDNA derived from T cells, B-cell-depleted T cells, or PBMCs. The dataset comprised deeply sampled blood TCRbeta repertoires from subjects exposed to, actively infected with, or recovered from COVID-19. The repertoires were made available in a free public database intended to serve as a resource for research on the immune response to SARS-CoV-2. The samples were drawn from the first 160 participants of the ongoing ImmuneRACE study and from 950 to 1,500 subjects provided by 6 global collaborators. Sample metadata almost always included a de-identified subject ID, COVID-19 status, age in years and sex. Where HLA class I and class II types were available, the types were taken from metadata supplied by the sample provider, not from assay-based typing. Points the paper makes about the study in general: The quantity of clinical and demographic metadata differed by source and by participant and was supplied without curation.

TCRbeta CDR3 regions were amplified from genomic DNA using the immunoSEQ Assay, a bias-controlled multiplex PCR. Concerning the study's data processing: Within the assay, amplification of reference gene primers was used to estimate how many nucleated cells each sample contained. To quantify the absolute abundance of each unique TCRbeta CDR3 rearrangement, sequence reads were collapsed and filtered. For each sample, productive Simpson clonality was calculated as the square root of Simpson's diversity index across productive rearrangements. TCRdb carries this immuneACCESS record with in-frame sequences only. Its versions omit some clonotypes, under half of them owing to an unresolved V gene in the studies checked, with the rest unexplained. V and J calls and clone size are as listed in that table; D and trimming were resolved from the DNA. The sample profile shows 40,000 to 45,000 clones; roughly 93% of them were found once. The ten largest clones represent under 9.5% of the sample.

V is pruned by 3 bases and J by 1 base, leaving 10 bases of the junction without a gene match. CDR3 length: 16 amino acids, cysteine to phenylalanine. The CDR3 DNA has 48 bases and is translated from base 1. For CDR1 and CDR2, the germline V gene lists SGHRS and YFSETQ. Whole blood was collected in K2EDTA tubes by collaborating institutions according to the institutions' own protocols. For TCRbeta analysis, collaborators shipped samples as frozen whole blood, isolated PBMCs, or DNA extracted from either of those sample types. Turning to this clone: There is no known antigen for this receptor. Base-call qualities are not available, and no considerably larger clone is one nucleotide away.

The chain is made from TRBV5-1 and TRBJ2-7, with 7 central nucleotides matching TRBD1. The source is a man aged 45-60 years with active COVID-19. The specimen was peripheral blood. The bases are TGCGCCAGCAGCTATCTAACCGGGACAGAGTCCTACGAGCAGTACTTC. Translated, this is CASSYLTGTESYEQYF.